This T cell receptor beta chain was captured by sequencing in a study of shared clonotypes between healthy human individuals (dated by TCRdb to 2020 to 2022). Some background on the complete study: The cohort comprised two women and a few men aged 18 to 49 years. Different laboratories and diverse techniques were used to prepare libraries and sequence TCR repertoires, to increase sequencing depth and limit assay-specific biases. For each donor, CD4 naive and CD4 memory were each run on three plates, CD8 naive on two plates, and CD8 memory on one plate. Leukapheresis yielded between about 0.9 and 9.5 billion PBMCs per donor. Blood TCR repertoires of 5 or 6 healthy adults were deeply sequenced to estimate repertoire size and the extent of clonotype sharing between individuals.

The donors were healthy, HIV-negative adults with no recently reported acute infections or vaccinations. Every donor was a Caucasian adult living in Nashville, Tennessee, USA. CD4+ T cells were enriched through magnetic negative selection, after which naive cells were positively selected on CD45RA and the remaining negative fraction served as the memory subset. Blood was obtained by leukapheresis, after which PBMCs were separated by Ficoll-Histopaque density gradient centrifugation and cryopreserved in liquid nitrogen vapor phase. Analytical flow cytometry was used to check the purity and quantity of every magnetically sorted T cell population. Genomic DNA was isolated from each sorted fraction and quantified by UV absorbance on a Nanodrop 2000c. The CDR3 covers 15 residues, taking in both the cysteine and the phenylalanine. The sequence is cut down to CDR3 DNA, 45 bases in frame from base 1. CDR1 and CDR2, per the germline V gene (reference sequence), are MNHEY and SMNVEV. V lost 3 bases and J lost 5 bases; the stretch between them is 17 bases long.

TCR CDR3 regions were amplified from genomic DNA by multiplex PCR using the deep immunoSEQ assay. Extracted genomic DNA from each cell subset was distributed evenly across all wells of several immunoSEQ 96-well plates, and each plate was treated as a replicate. For sorted subsets, roughly 190 ng of genomic DNA, equivalent to roughly 33,000 T cell genomes, went into each replicate PCR. Purified libraries were measured with a Qubit 3.0 fluorometer, size-checked on a Bioanalyzer 2100, and measured again with the KAPA Library Quantification kit. Every immunoSEQ 96-well plate was sequenced on a dedicated single-read 150-cycle Illumina NextSeq 550 flow cell. In the original analysis: Because only junctional sequences without quality scores were contained in the immunoSEQ output, filtering matching that applied to full-length reads could not be performed. To assign V/J genes and CDR3, sequences were annotated against IMGT germline references using PyIR, a Python wrapper for IgBLAST v1.9. Reads with weak V/J assignments (E-value above 1e-6), missing CDR3, stop codons, out-of-frame junctions, or ambiguous translated residues were removed. V3J clonotypes were defined by identical inferred V gene, J gene, and CDR3 amino acid sequence. The percentage overlap between two repertoires was calculated by dividing the number of shared unique clonotypes by the size of the smaller repertoire. Richness of each repertoire was evaluated using RTK rarefaction, the Chao1 estimator, and Recon v2.1 estimates of unobserved clonotypes. OLGA was used to compute generation probabilities for all TCRbeta clonotypes that the gDNA method yielded from a few donors. The clones in this table, taken by TCRdb from immuneACCESS, are in-frame only. Not every clone is retained; where verified, under half of the shortfall comes from an unresolved V gene, and the cause of the rest is unknown. Clonal size and the V and J genes are those of that table, whereas D and trimming came from the DNA. This sample gives 550,000 to 700,000 clones in total; around four fifths of them show up just once. Jointly, the top ten make up around 2% of the sample.

Findings and caveats that apply to the study as a whole: Across a handful of donors, around 5% of naive CD4, roughly 3.4% of naive CD8, about 2.3% of memory CD4, and about 0.4% of memory CD8 clonotypes were shared. Sampling was restricted to blood, and TCR repertoires in tissue are likely to differ from TCR repertoires in blood. Even with the large sequencing depth, rarefaction of the sorted-subset datasets indicated that sequencing was incomplete. Larger estimated clonotype richness was generally found for naive subsets than for memory subsets. Pairwise subsampling led to the expectation that sequencing depth would affect the degree of clonotype sharing among donors. Clonotypes shared by all four sorted-subset donors showed higher generation probabilities than non-shared clonotypes. Because the study included only a small number of donors, the genetic and exposure-history diversity represented was limited.

This clone has more than one count but fewer than ten. Its antigen is not yet known. No much larger clone is present one base from it, and per-base qualities are unavailable. The V and J genes are TRBV27 and TRBJ2-7; the D gene remains uncertain. The source of this sequence is a woman in her twenties or thirties in good health. The sequencing input was memory CD4+ T cells sorted from blood. Sample cell subset or site, as interpreted from the label and publication: CD45RA-negative fraction. The sequenced DNA: TGTGCCAGCAGTTTTTCTTCCTCATTCGATAACGAGCAGTACTTC. This sequence encodes CASSFSSSFDNEQYF.